The 32 T cell receptor beta chains below all came from one sample that was sequenced in a study of T cell changes during pregnancy in multiple sclerosis (dated by TCRdb to between 2018 and 2021). The method behind the library was the immunoSEQ multiplex PCR assay. TCRdb took this table from immuneACCESS and kept in-frame rearrangements with V and J called. Such tables lack part of the clones; where checked against another copy, unresolved V genes explain under half of the gap, and the rest is unexplained. Across this sample there are about 99,000 clones, with roughly nine tenths seen only once. The ten top clones hold about 0.89% of the sample. Sequenced here: peripheral blood, sampled after pregnancy. The receptors shown here come from a female donor with multiple sclerosis, enrolled in a pregnancy study.

J is TRBJ2-6 and V is TRBV27, with TRBD1 matching over 7 bases. Trimming cost V 5 bases and J 6 bases; bases outside gene matches: 10. From germline, CDR1 is MNHEY and CDR2 SMNVEV (reference sequence). The CDR3 runs to 16 residues. Here the CDR3 reads CASSGRQGMKANVLTF. Written as DNA, the CDR3 is TGTGCCAGCAGTGGAAGACAGGGTATGAAGGCCAACGTCCTGACTTTC.

The chain employs TRBV6-1 and TRBJ2-3; 11 bases map to TRBD2. Losses at the gene ends were 3 bases for V and 1 base for J; bases not matched to a gene: 6. This CDR3 has 17 residues. The germline gives CDR1 MNHNS, CDR2 SASEGT. The CDR3 loop is CASSEVAGGPGTDTQYF. The CDR3 bases are TGTGCCAGCAGTGAGGTAGCGGGAGGGCCGGGCACAGATACGCAGTATTTT.

This clone has just one count. Other DNA sequences in the same sample also yield this CDR3. The V call is TRBV15, the J call TRBJ1-4, with unresolved D. Deletions cut 0 bases from V and 7 bases from J, with 6 bases between. Germline CDR1 reads LNHNV; CDR2 reads YYDKDF (reference sequence). The CDR3 is 13 amino acids. CDR3 protein: CATSRDRGEKLFF. DNA for the CDR3: TGTGCCACCAGCAGAGATCGGGGTGAAAAACTGTTTTTT. The entire variable domain, with the rest obtained from reference TRBV15 and TRBJ1-4, is as follows: DAMVIQNPRYQVTQFGKPVTLSCSQTLNHNVMYWYQQKSSQAPKLLFHYYDKDFNNEADTPDNFQSRRPNTSFCFLDIRSPGLGDTAMYLCATSRDRGEKLFFGSGTQLSVL.

This sequence joins TRBV27 and TRBJ1-1; D gene uncertain. Germline V CDR1 and CDR2: MNHEY, SMNVEV (reference sequence). The V end lost 7 bases, the J end lost 0 bases, and 15 bases lay between the germline ends. This CDR3 comprises 15 residues. The CDR3 region has the DNA TGTGCCAGCAAAACCGCAGGAGGGTTGAACACTGAAGCTTTCTTT. This translates into CASKTAGGLNTEAFF.

A few counts support this clone. V and J are TRBV4-3 and TRBJ1-4, with 9 bases matching TRBD1. The CDR3 is 16 amino acids. With V trimmed by 4 bases and J by 4 bases, 7 bases remained unmatched. CDR1 is LGHNA and CDR2 is YSLEER in the germline V gene. The CDR3 DNA follows: TGCGCCAGCAGCCCGACAGGGGGATCTGGTAATGAAAAACTGTTTTTT. Translating it yields CASSPTGGSGNEKLFF.

The genes are TRBV4-2 and TRBJ2-2; TRBD2 might be the D (6 bases). Germline V lookup: CDR1 LGHNA, CDR2 YNFKEQ. This CDR3 spans 15 amino acids. Trimming shortened V by 4 bases and J by 1 base, and 10 bases separated the two germline ends. This CDR3 is CASSLLGGNTGELFF. CDR3 in DNA: TGTGCCAGCAGCCTCCTCGGGGGGAACACCGGGGAGCTGTTTTTT.

This chain links TRBV2 with TRBJ1-4; 7 bases are a match to TRBD1. The CDR3 spans 14 residues. With V trimmed by 5 bases and J by 4 bases, 4 bases remained unmatched. CDR1 and CDR2 from the germline V gene are SNHLY and FYNNEI. CDR3 residues: CASSKGQFNEKLFF. CDR3 sequence (DNA): TGTGCCAGCAGTAAGGGACAGTTTAATGAAAAACTGTTTTTT.

The V and J genes are TRBV7-9 and TRBJ1-5, with a possible D match to TRBD1 (5 bases). The CDR3 has 14 residues. Germline V gives CDR1 SEHNR, CDR2 FQNEAQ (reference sequence). Between the trimmed V and J ends, which lost 1 base and 6 bases, there was a span of 10 bases. The CDR3 loop reads CASSLGGGGQPQHF. Here the CDR3 DNA reads TGTGCCAGCAGCTTAGGCGGGGGAGGTCAGCCCCAGCATTTT.

This clone was found once. The V gene is TRBV27, the J gene TRBJ2-1, with 12 bases lining up with TRBD2. CDR1 is MNHEY, CDR2 SMNVEV, per germline (reference sequence). V lost 7 bases, J lost 10 bases, and 17 bases stayed unmatched. CDR3 length: 17 residues. CDR3 residues: CASTLPGLAGGGEEQFF. The CDR3 nucleotides read TGTGCCAGCACTCTCCCGGGACTAGCGGGCGGGGGGGAGGAGCAGTTCTTC.

This chain uses TRBV5-1 with TRBJ2-2; 11 nucleotides align to TRBD1. Germline CDR1 and CDR2: SGHRS and YFSETQ. The junction had 4 bases not matched to a gene; V was cut back by 4 bases and J by 8 bases. The CDR3 is made up of 14 amino acids. Written as DNA, the CDR3 is TGCGCCAGCAGCCCCGGACAGGGGGCAGGGGAGCTGTTTTTT. Translating it yields CASSPGQGAGELFF.

This sequence joins TRBV6-4 and TRBJ1-6; D call uncertain. Trimming pared 0 bases from V and 0 bases from J, leaving 9 bases between. The CDR3 sequence is 17 residues long. In germline, CDR1 is MRHNA, CDR2 SNTAGT. The CDR3 DNA reads as TGTGCCAGCAGTGACTCGAGTACTAGCTCCTATAATTCACCCCTCCACTTT. Protein product: CASSDSSTSSYNSPLHF.

This chain uses TRBV2 with TRBJ1-1; 8 nucleotides match TRBD1. V was pared by 11 bases and J by 7 bases, with 6 bases of the junction left unmatched. The germline gives CDR1 SNHLY, CDR2 FYNNEI. The CDR3 has 11 residues. The CDR3 nucleotides read TGTGCCGTCGACAGGGGCCGTGAAGCTTTCTTT. Translated: CAVDRGREAFF.

The chain has TRBV2 and TRBJ2-1, with 8 bases that match TRBD2. Germline V CDR1 and CDR2: SNHLY, FYNNEI. J lost 6 bases, V lost 4 bases, and 2 bases had no gene match. The CDR3 spans 13 residues. The CDR3 DNA is TGTGCCAGCAGTGGGCTAGCGGGCAATGAGCAGTTCTTC. It codes for CASSGLAGNEQFF.

The chain carries TRBV5-1 and TRBJ2-5; 7 bases line up with TRBD1. The CDR3 has 14 residues. Trimming took 4 bases from V and 7 from J; bases not matched to a gene: 10. The germline V gene encodes CDR1 SGHRS and CDR2 YFSETQ. The CDR3 here is CASSRTAEGATQYF. The CDR3 region has the DNA TGCGCCAGCAGCCGGACGGCAGAGGGGGCGACCCAGTACTTC.

The chain carries TRBV10-1 and TRBJ1-1; 10 bases fit TRBD1. The CDR3 runs 19 residues. Trimming removed 5 bases from V and 2 bases from J; junction bases left unmatched: 17. Germline values: CDR1 WNHNN, CDR2 SYGVQD (reference sequence). CDR3 DNA sequence: TGCGCCAGCAGTCGCCGGTGGGACAGGGGTTCCTTCAACAACACTGAAGCTTTCTTT. Translated, it gives CASSRRWDRGSFNNTEAFF.

J is TRBJ2-1 and V is TRBV10-3, with 11 bases lining up with TRBD2. CDR3 length equals 15 residues. Losses at the gene ends were 5 bases for V and 7 bases for J; bases not matched to a gene: 7. Germline values: CDR1 ENHRY, CDR2 SYGVKD. CDR3 sequence (DNA): TGTGCCATCAGTCTTAGCGGGGGGGCCGAGAATGAGCAGTTCTTC. Protein sequence: CAISLSGGAENEQFF.

The chain joins TRBV4-1 to TRBJ2-3; 8 bases map to TRBD2. Germline V gene sequence: CDR1 MGHRA, CDR2 YSYEKL. The CDR3 sequence is 17 residues long. Trimming at V came to 0 bases and at J to 2 bases, leaving 7 bases not matched to a gene. The CDR3 DNA reads as TGCGCCAGCAGCCAAGATCGGGGGGGCAGTCTCACAGATACGCAGTATTTT. Protein product: CASSQDRGGSLTDTQYF.

The chain is built from TRBV7-9 and TRBJ2-1; D perhaps matches TRBD1 (5 bases). V was pared by 5 bases and J by 8 bases, with 22 bases between. Looked up from germline, CDR1 is SEHNR and CDR2 is FQNEAQ (reference sequence). This CDR3 has 16 amino acids. In DNA form, the CDR3 reads TGTGCCAGCAGCCCCCGTCAGGGCCCCGGACCCCATGAGCAGTTCTTC. Its protein product is CASSPRQGPGPHEQFF.

This chain uses TRBV30 with TRBJ2-7, with 7 bases fitting TRBD1. From germline, CDR1 is GTSNPN and CDR2 SVGIG (reference sequence). The CDR3 loop spans 12 amino acids. V was clipped by 4 bases and J by 3 bases; unmatched bases: 3. The CDR3 coding sequence is TGTGCCTGGAACCGGGACAGCTACGAGCAGTACTTC. This sequence encodes CAWNRDSYEQYF. The whole variable domain, filled in from reference TRBV30 and TRBJ2-7, reads SQTIHQWPATLVQPVGSPLSLECTVEGTSNPNLYWYRQAAGRGLQLLFYSVGIGQISSEVPQNLSASRPQDRQFILSSKKLLLSDSGFYLCAWNRDSYEQYFGPGTRLTVT.

V is TRBV10-1 and J is TRBJ2-7; 11 bases agree with TRBD2. In germline, CDR1 is WNHNN, CDR2 SYGVQD (reference sequence). V shed 4 bases and J 0 bases; nucleotides not matched to a gene: 8. This CDR3 region has 17 residues. Here the CDR3 DNA reads TGCGCCAGCAGTGCCGGGACTAGCGGTACTAGCTCCTACGAGCAGTACTTC. Translated, it gives CASSAGTSGTSSYEQYF.

The rearrangement links TRBV5-5 to TRBJ2-1; 7 bases agree with TRBD2. The CDR3 loop spans 16 amino acids. CDR1 SGHKS and CDR2 YYEKEE come from the germline V gene (reference sequence). Trimming cost V 0 bases and J 0 bases; bases outside gene matches: 3. DNA of the CDR3: TGTGCCAGCAGCTTGGCGGGGGGAAGCTCCTACAATGAGCAGTTCTTC. Amino acid sequence: CASSLAGGSSYNEQFF. Filled out from reference TRBV5-5 and TRBJ2-1, the complete variable domain reads DAGVTQSPTHLIKTRGQQVTLRCSPISGHKSVSWYQQVLGQGPQFIFQYYEKEERGRGNFPDRFSARQFPNYSSELNVNALLLGDSALYLCASSLAGGSSYNEQFFGPGTRLTVL.

The V and J genes are TRBV5-6 and TRBJ2-7; 7 nucleotides match TRBD2. This CDR3 spans 14 amino acids. J gave up 0 bases and V 2 bases, and 2 bases lay outside the gene matches. Germline V gene lookup returns CDR1 SGHDT and CDR2 YYEEEE. CDR3 DNA sequence: TGTGCCAGCAGCTTAGGACTAGGCTCCTACGAGCAGTACTTC. The encoded protein is CASSLGLGSYEQYF.

This chain uses TRBV5-4 with TRBJ2-3; D uncertain. V lost 4 bases and J lost 1, with 10 bases in between. The CDR3 is made up of 14 amino acids. Germline V gene sequence: CDR1 SGHNT, CDR2 YYREEE (reference sequence). In DNA, the CDR3 is TGTGCCAGCAGCCCCACATCCGGCACAGATACGCAGTATTTT. This encodes CASSPTSGTDTQYF.

The chain recombines TRBV7-8 with TRBJ1-2; no clear D gene. V was trimmed by 1 base and J by 5 bases, leaving 17 bases between them. The CDR3 extends over 16 amino acids. In germline, CDR1 is SGHVS, CDR2 FQNEAQ. The CDR3 coding sequence is TGTGCCAGCAGCTTAGACCTAGCAGAGGCCTTATATGGCTACACCTTC. As protein: CASSLDLAEALYGYTF.

V is TRBV4-3 and J is TRBJ2-1, with 7 nucleotides matching TRBD1. With 0 bases clipped from V and 0 bases from J, the junction kept 5 bases outside the gene matches. Germline assignment: CDR1 LGHNA and CDR2 YSLEER. The CDR3 spans 17 residues. CDR3 loop: CASSQDPDRSSYNEQFF. For the CDR3, the DNA is TGCGCCAGCAGCCAAGATCCGGACAGGAGCTCCTACAATGAGCAGTTCTTC.

V and J are TRBV28 and TRBJ2-3, with D possibly TRBD2 on 7 matching bases. This CDR3 is 14 amino acids long. Between the trimmed V and J ends, which lost 3 bases and 4 bases, there was a span of 11 bases. In germline, CDR1 is MDHEN, CDR2 SYDVKM. CDR3 coding DNA: TGTGCCAGCAGTTTTGGGGGGGGCGCAGATACGCAGTATTTT. Translation gives CASSFGGGADTQYF.

This sequence joins TRBV19 and TRBJ1-5; D might be TRBD1 (6 bases). The germline V and J ends were trimmed by 7 bases and 7 bases, with 11 bases remaining between them. Germline CDR1 reads LNHDA; CDR2 reads SQIVND (reference sequence). CDR3 length equals 12 residues. CDR3 loop: CASNRVDQPQHF. DNA for the CDR3: TGTGCCAGTAACAGGGTGGACCAGCCCCAGCATTTT. Full variable domain (outside the CDR3, taken from reference TRBV19 and TRBJ1-5): DGGITQSPKYLFRKEGQNVTLSCEQNLNHDAMYWYRQDPGQGLRLIYYSQIVNDFQKGDIAEGYSVSREKKESFPLTVTSAQKNPTAFYLCASNRVDQPQHFGDGTRLSIL.

J is TRBJ2-7 and V is TRBV28, with 8 bases aligning to TRBD1. Germline V gene sequence: CDR1 MDHEN, CDR2 SYDVKM. CDR3 length: 16 residues. V lost 3 bases and J lost 1; bases outside the gene matches: 8. Written as DNA, the CDR3 is TGTGCCAGCAGTTTGCCAAGACAGGGGCCTTCCTACGAGCAGTACTTC. The encoded protein is CASSLPRQGPSYEQYF.

The chain combines TRBV6-5 with TRBJ2-3, with TRBD2 matching over 12 bases. The V and J ends lost 6 bases and 5 bases, in that order; junction bases with no gene match: 3. CDR1 is MNHEY, CDR2 SVGAGI, per germline. The CDR3 is made up of 14 amino acids. The CDR3 coding sequence is TGTGCCAGCAGCCCTAGCGGGAGGGTAGATACGCAGTATTTT. Protein: CASSPSGRVDTQYF.

The chain has TRBV25-1 and TRBJ2-6; D is unresolved. Per germline, CDR1 MGHDK and CDR2 SYGVNS. CDR3 size: 16 residues. V lost 5 bases to trimming and J lost 0 bases, with 11 bases between them. The CDR3 loop is CASSPTRHSGANVLTF. The CDR3 DNA sequence: TGTGCCAGCAGTCCCACGAGGCACTCTGGGGCCAACGTCCTGACTTTC.

The rearrangement joins TRBV7-2 to TRBJ2-5; 9 bases match TRBD1. The V gene's germline CDR1 is SGHTA and CDR2 FQGNSA. Losses at the gene ends were 5 bases for V and 4 bases for J; bases not matched to a gene: 5. The CDR3 runs 14 residues. The CDR3 sequence is CASSPGTGRETQYF. The CDR3, as DNA: TGTGCCAGCAGCCCGGGGACAGGGCGAGAGACCCAGTACTTC. The complete variable domain, with remaining parts taken from reference TRBV7-2 and TRBJ2-5, reads GAGVSQSPSNKVTEKGKDVELRCDPISGHTALYWYRQSLGQGLEFLIYFQGNSAPDKSGLPSDRFSAERTGGSVSTLTIQRTQQEDSAVYLCASSPGTGRETQYFGPGTRLLVL.

The V and J genes are TRBV28 and TRBJ1-1; 7 bases map to TRBD1. This CDR3 region has 12 residues. The V and J ends lost 11 bases and 4 bases, in that order; junction bases with no gene match: 7. Germline loops: CDR1 MDHEN, CDR2 SYDVKM. The CDR3 loop reads CAGTTGATEAFF. In DNA form, the CDR3 reads TGTGCCGGAACCACAGGGGCCACTGAAGCTTTCTTT.